This T cell receptor (beta chain) was captured in a study of OX40 agonist ivuxolimab in advanced cancers. Study context: Participants averaged approximately 65 years of age (range 23 to 79) and were around 80% male. Study results and limitations: Partial responders at 0.1-3.0 mg/kg had among the lowest clonal expansion. On average, a greater number of expanded clones characterised CD8+ T cells relative to CD4+.

V lost 5 bases, J lost 1 base, and 8 bases lay in between. The CDR3 spans 13 residues. CDR1 MNHEY and CDR2 SVGAGI come from the germline V gene. About this clone: Its specificity is not known.

Samples were taken at baseline and on day 1 of cycles 4 and 7. Profiling relied on immunoSEQ multiplex PCR, and the TCRdb table lists in-frame clones only, not all of them. Found here are 35,000 to 40,000 clones, 80% to 95% of them singletons; the top ten hold roughly 9%. The starting material was CD4+ or CD8+ T cells sorted from blood, obtained in a trial of the OX40 agonist ivuxolimab. J is TRBJ1-1 and V is TRBV6-5; D gene unclear. The receptor was derived from an adult with an advanced solid tumor such as melanoma, head and neck, liver or kidney cancer. DNA for the CDR3: TGTGCCAGCAGTGGACGTTGGAACACTGAAGCTTTCTTT. It specifies CASSGRWNTEAFF.